Listed here are 5 T cell receptor beta chains from one sample, sequenced in a study of response to subunit inactivated influenza vaccine. TCRdb re-called the RT-PCR reads through MiXCR, storing one row per CDR3 protein. The data contain fewer than 600,000 distinct CDR3 sequences, about 7.2% of them singletons. The sequencing used PBMCs from blood, collected roughly 24 months after vaccination. These receptor sequences come from a man between 50 and 75 years old who received an inactivated influenza vaccine.

The genes are TRBV12-3 or TRBV12-4 and TRBJ2-1; TRBD2 matches at 15 bases. The junction had 12 bases not matched to a gene; V was cut back by 6 bases and J by 9 bases. This CDR3 is built from 17 residues. The CDR3 spells CASSLMGGLAGGSEQFF. In nucleotides, the CDR3 is TGTGCCAGCAGCCTTATGGGGGGACTAGCGGGAGGAAGTGAGCAGTTCTTC.

The chain carries TRBV27 and TRBJ2-7; tentative D call: TRBD1 (5 bases). The CDR3 is made up of 15 amino acids. In germline, CDR1 is MNHEY, CDR2 SMNVEV (reference sequence). With 5 bases removed from V and 0 bases from J, the gap between germline ends came to 14 bases. CDR3 in DNA: TGTGCCAGCAGTAGTCAGGGTGGCTACTCCTACGAGCAGTACTTC. This encodes CASSSQGGYSYEQYF.

This clonotype was observed at least ten times. The V and J genes are TRBV5-1 and TRBJ1-4; D is unresolved. Trimming cost V 4 bases and J 8 bases, with 12 bases left between them. The CDR3 loop spans 13 amino acids. Germline CDR1 is SGHRS and CDR2 is YFSETQ. CDR3 nucleotide sequence: TGCGCCAGCAGCCTGGAAGACGCCGAAAAACTGTTTTTT. It encodes CASSLEDAEKLFF.

This clonotype was seen repeatedly, ten times or more. The chain recombines TRBV2 with TRBJ2-5; D perhaps matches TRBD2 (5 bases). CDR3 length: 16 residues. V was cut by 6 bases and J by 2 bases, with 19 bases left in between. Germline assignment: CDR1 SNHLY and CDR2 FYNNEI. The CDR3 spells CASSKQPRTLQETQYF. The CDR3 DNA sequence: TGTGCCAGCAGCAAACAACCCAGGACTCTTCAAGAGACCCAGTACTTC.

The sample holds many counts of this clonotype. The V gene is TRBV20-1, the J gene TRBJ1-2, with 7 bases lining up with TRBD1. The CDR3 consists of 13 residues. The germline V gene encodes CDR1 DFQATT and CDR2 SNEGSKA (reference sequence). With V trimmed by 3 bases and J by 2 bases, 3 bases remained unmatched. Written as DNA, the CDR3 is TGCAGTGCTAGTTCGGACAGGAACTATGGCTACACCTTC. Its protein is CSASSDRNYGYTF.